This TCR beta chain was identified in a study of identifying expanded T cells in peripheral blood. Here immunoSEQ multiplex PCR was the method, and the copy in TCRdb shows in-frame clones only, minus some. This table has about 80,000 clones, 88% appearing once. V was shortened by 4 bases and J by 10 bases, with 12 bases between the two germline ends. Germline CDR1 SGHDT, CDR2 YYEEEE. This CDR3 is built from 13 residues. The origin of this receptor is a person aged 18-69 years in good health. The chain uses TRBV5-6 and TRBJ1-6; no firm D call. The specimen was blood. The CDR3 coding sequence is TGTGCCAGCAGCCTACATTCGGGCTCACCCCTCCACTTT. Its translation is CASSLHSGSPLHF.